The rows below give T cell receptor beta chains drawn from one sample of a study of Ad26.COV2.S vaccination and SARS-CoV-2 variants. Sequencing was performed with immunoSEQ multiplex PCR; in TCRdb, only in-frame clones are kept and a portion is missing. The sample consists of fewer than 500,000 clones, more than 80% of them appearing once. Sequencing was performed on peripheral blood, taken in a trial of Ad26.COV2.S vaccine versus placebo. The receptor source for this set is a person aged 18 to 59 who received the Ad26.COV2.S COVID-19 vaccine or a placebo. Both conserved end residues are part of each CDR3. Each record gives: D gene, V gene, clone size, J gene, CDR3 protein, CDR3 DNA. A D gene is named only where the DNA matches it firmly. Expanded clones are given a class, and other clones once, few, many or no size at all.

.	TRBV25-1	few	TRBJ2-7	CASAPVAYEQYF	TGTGCCAGCGCCCCGGTAGCCTACGAGCAGTACTTC
TRBD2	TRBV6-5	once	TRBJ2-3	CASSYSGLAGSDTQYF	TGTGCCAGCAGTTACTCGGGACTAGCGGGATCAGATACGCAGTATTTT
.	TRBV28	.	TRBJ2-7	CASSLPGPYEQYF	TGTGCCAGCAGTTTGCCAGGTCCCTACGAGCAGTACTTC
.	TRBV6-2/TRBV6-3	.	TRBJ2-7	CASSYPLTSSYEQYF	TGTGCCAGCAGTTACCCTTTGACCAGCTCCTACGAGCAGTACTTC
.	TRBV7-8	.	TRBJ1-3	CASSLGAGPGNTIYF	TGTGCCAGCAGCTTAGGAGCCGGACCGGGAAACACCATATATTTT
.	TRBV7-6	.	TRBJ1-1	CASSLGGVGTEAFF	TGTGCCAGCAGCTTAGGAGGGGTCGGGACTGAAGCTTTCTTT
.	TRBV28	.	TRBJ1-4	CASTLWGTGTNEKLFF	TGTGCCAGCACCCTATGGGGCACAGGGACGAATGAAAAACTGTTTTTT
.	TRBV9	.	TRBJ2-1	CASSPNVAGSYNEQFF	TGTGCCAGCAGCCCGAACGTGGCGGGATCTTACAATGAGCAGTTCTTC
.	TRBV4-1	.	TRBJ2-7	CASSQAPGGGEQYF	TGCGCCAGCAGCCAAGCACCGGGGGGCGGCGAGCAGTACTTC
.	TRBV5-4	.	TRBJ1-1	CASSPAGDPLNTEAFF	TGTGCCAGCAGCCCCGCGGGGGATCCCTTGAACACTGAAGCTTTCTTT
.	TRBV5-1	.	TRBJ1-1	CASSSYGVGTEAFF	TGCGCCAGCAGCTCCTACGGGGTAGGGACTGAAGCTTTCTTT
.	TRBV12-3/TRBV12-4	few	TRBJ1-2	CASSRGAGYTF	TGTGCCAGCAGTAGAGGAGCTGGCTACACCTTC
.	TRBV28	.	TRBJ2-7	CASGGDFSYEQYF	TGTGCCAGCGGAGGGGACTTCTCCTACGAGCAGTACTTC
.	TRBV2	.	TRBJ1-4	CASSGTYEKLFF	TGTGCCAGCAGCGGAACGTACGAAAAACTGTTTTTT